Reported below is one T cell receptor beta chain. This record comes from a study of T cell changes during pregnancy in multiple sclerosis. Profiled with immunoSEQ multiplex PCR; TCRdb holds only in-frame clones, not every one. The table includes more than 55,000 clones, 85% to 95% detected once. The V gene end was trimmed by 5 bases and the J gene end by 0 bases; junction bases not matched to a gene: 8. Germline-derived CDR1 and CDR2 are MDHEN and SYDVKM. This CDR3 contains 16 residues. The receptor comes from a female donor with multiple sclerosis, enrolled in a pregnancy study. The rearrangement joins TRBV28 to TRBJ1-1; 8 bases fit TRBD1. Here the sequenced sample was peripheral blood, taken in the third trimester of pregnancy. The CDR3 here is CASSHPTGDMNTEAFF. The DNA for the CDR3 is TGTGCCAGCAGTCACCCGACAGGGGATATGAACACTGAAGCTTTCTTT.